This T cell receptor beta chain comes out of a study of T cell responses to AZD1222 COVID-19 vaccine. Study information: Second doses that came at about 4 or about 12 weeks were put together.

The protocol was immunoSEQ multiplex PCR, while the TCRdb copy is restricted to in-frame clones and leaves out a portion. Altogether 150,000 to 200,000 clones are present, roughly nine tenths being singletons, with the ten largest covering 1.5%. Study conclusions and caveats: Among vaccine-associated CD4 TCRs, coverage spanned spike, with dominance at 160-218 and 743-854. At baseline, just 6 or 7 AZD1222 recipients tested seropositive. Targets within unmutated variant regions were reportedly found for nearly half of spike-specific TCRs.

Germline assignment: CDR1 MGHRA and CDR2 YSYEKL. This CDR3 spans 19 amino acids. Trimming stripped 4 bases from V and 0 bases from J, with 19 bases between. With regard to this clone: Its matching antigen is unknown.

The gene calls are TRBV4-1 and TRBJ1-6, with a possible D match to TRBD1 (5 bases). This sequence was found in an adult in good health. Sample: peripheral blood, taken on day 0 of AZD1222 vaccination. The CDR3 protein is CASSPLSGGSSSYNSPLHF. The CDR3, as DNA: TGCGCCAGCAGCCCCCTTAGTGGGGGTTCCAGCTCCTATAATTCACCCCTCCACTTT.